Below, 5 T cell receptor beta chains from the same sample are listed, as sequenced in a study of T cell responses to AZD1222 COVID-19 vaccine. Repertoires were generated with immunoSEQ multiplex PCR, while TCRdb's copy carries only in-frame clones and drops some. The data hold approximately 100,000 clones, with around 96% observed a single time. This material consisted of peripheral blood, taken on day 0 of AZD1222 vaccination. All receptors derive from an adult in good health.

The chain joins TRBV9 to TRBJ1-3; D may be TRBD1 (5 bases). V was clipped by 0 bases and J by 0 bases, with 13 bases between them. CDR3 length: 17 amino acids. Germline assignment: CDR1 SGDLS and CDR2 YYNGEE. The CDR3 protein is CASSVDPGTSSGNTIYF. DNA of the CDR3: TGTGCCAGCAGCGTAGACCCAGGGACGAGCTCTGGAAACACCATATATTTT.

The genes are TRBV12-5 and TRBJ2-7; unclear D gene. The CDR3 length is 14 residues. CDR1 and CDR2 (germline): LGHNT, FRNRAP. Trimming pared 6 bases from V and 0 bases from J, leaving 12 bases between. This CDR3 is CASGPPNPSYEQYF. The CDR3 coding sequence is TGTGCTAGTGGCCCTCCGAACCCCTCCTACGAGCAGTACTTC. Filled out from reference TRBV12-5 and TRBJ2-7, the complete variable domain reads DARVTQTPRHKVTEMGQEVTMRCQPILGHNTVFWYRQTMMQGLELLAYFRNRAPLDDSGMPKDRFSAEMPDATLATLKIQPSEPRDSAVYFCASGPPNPSYEQYFGPGTRLTVT.

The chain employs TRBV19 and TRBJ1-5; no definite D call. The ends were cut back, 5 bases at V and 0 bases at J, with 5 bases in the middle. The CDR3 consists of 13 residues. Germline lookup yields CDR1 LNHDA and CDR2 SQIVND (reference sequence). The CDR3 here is CASSQDSNQPQHF. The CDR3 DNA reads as TGTGCCAGTAGTCAGGATAGCAATCAGCCCCAGCATTTT.

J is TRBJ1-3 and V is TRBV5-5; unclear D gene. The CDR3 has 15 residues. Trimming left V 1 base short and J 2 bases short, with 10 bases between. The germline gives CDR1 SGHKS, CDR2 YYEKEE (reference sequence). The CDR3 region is CASSLSWETGNTIYF. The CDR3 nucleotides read TGTGCCAGCAGCTTGTCCTGGGAAACTGGAAACACCATATATTTT.

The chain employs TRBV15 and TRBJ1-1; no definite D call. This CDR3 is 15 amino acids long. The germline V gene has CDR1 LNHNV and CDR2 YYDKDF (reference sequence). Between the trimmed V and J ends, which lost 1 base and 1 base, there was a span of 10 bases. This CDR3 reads CATSRAEYGNTEAFF. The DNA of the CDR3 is TGTGCCACCAGCAGAGCGGAATACGGGAACACTGAAGCTTTCTTT.